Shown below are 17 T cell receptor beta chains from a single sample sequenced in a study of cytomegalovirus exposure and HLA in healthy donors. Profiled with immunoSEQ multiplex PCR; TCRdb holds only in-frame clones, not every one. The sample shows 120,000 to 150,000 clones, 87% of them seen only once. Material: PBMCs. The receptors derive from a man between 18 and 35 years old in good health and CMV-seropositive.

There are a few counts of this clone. The CDR3 here is CSVIQDNYGYTF. DNA for the CDR3: TGCAGCGTTATACAGGATAACTATGGCTACACCTTC. This chain links TRBV29-1 with TRBJ1-2, with D tentatively TRBD1 (5 bases). Germline loops: CDR1 SQVTM, CDR2 ANQGSEA. Between the trimmed V and J ends, which lost 5 bases and 1 base, there was a span of 8 bases. The CDR3 has 12 residues.

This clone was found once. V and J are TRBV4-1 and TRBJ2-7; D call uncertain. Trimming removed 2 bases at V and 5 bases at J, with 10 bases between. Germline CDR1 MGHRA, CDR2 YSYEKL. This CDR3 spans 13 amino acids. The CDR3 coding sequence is TGCGCCAGCAGCCAATTGAATAGCCACGAGCAGTACTTC. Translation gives CASSQLNSHEQYF.

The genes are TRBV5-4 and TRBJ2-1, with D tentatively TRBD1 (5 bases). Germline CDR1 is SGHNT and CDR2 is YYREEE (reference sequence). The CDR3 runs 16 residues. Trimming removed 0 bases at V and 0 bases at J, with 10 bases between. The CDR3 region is CASSLGQPSSYNEQFF. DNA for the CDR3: TGTGCCAGCAGCTTGGGACAGCCAAGCTCCTACAATGAGCAGTTCTTC.

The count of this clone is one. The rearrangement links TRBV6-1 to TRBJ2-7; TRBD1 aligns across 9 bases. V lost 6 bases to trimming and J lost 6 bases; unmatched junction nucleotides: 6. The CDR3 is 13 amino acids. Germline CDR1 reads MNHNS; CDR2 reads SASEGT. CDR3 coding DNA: TGTGCCAGCAGAGACAGGGGGGCAACCGAGCAGTACTTC. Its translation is CASRDRGATEQYF.

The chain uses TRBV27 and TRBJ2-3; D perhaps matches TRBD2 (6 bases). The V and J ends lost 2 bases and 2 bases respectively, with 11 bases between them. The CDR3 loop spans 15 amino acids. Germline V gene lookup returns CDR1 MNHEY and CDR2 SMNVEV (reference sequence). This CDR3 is CASSLRRGFTDTQYF. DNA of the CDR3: TGTGCCAGCAGTTTACGGCGGGGCTTCACAGATACGCAGTATTTT.

The CDR3 spells CASSDPGTGGRNEQFF. The CDR3 DNA reads as TGTGCCAGCAGTGACCCCGGGACAGGGGGCCGCAATGAGCAGTTCTTC. This chain joins TRBV6-1 and TRBJ2-1; 12 nucleotides agree with TRBD1. CDR3 length: 16 residues. Germline values: CDR1 MNHNS, CDR2 SASEGT. V dropped 3 bases and J dropped 6; count of bases not matched to a gene: 6.

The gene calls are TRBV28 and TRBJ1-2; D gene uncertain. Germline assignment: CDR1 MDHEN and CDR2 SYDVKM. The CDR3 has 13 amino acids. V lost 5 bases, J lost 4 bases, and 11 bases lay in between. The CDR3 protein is CASSGDSAYGYTF. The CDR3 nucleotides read TGTGCCAGCAGTGGCGACTCAGCCTATGGCTACACCTTC.

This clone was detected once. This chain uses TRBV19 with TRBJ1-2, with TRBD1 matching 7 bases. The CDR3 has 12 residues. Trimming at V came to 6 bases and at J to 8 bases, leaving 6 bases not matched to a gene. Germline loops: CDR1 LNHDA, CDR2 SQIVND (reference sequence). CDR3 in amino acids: CASSRQGRGYTF. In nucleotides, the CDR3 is TGTGCCAGTAGCCGACAGGGTCGCGGCTACACCTTC.

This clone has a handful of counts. CDR3 region: CAWSTGAGDQPQHF. The CDR3 nucleotides read TGTGCCTGGAGCACAGGGGCAGGGGATCAGCCCCAGCATTTT. The gene calls are TRBV30 and TRBJ1-5; 7 nucleotides agree with TRBD1. The length of the CDR3 is 14 residues. J gave up 5 bases and V 3 bases, and 7 bases lay outside the gene matches. Per the germline V gene, CDR1 is GTSNPN and CDR2 is SVGIG (reference sequence). The full variable domain, completed using reference TRBV30 and TRBJ1-5, is SQTIHQWPATLVQPVGSPLSLECTVEGTSNPNLYWYRQAAGRGLQLLFYSVGIGQISSEVPQNLSASRPQDRQFILSSKKLLLSDSGFYLCAWSTGAGDQPQHFGDGTRLSIL.

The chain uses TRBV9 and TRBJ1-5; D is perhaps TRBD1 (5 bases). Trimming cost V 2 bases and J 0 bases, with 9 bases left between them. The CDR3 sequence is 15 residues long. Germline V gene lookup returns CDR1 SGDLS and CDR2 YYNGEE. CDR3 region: CASSVEGYSNQPQHF. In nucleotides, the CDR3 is TGTGCCAGCAGCGTGGAGGGGTATAGCAATCAGCCCCAGCATTTT.

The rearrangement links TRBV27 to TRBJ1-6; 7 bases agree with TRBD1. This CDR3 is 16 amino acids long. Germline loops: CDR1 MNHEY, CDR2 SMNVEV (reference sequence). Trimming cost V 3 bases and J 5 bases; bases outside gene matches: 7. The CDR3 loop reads CASSFNGQADNSPLHF. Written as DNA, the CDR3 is TGTGCCAGCAGTTTTAACGGACAGGCCGATAATTCACCCCTCCACTTT.

The CDR3 region is CASSPRMGNYGYTF. The CDR3 DNA follows: TGTGCCAGCTCACCACGGATGGGCAACTATGGCTACACCTTC. The chain couples TRBV18 to TRBJ1-2; no clear D. CDR1 KGHSH and CDR2 LQKENI come from the germline V gene. The CDR3 covers 14 residues. V lost 1 base, J lost 2 bases, and 8 bases lay in between.

DNA for the CDR3: TGCGCCAGCAGCTCGCCCGGACAGGGCCGGGAGACCCAGTACTTC. It encodes CASSSPGQGRETQYF. This chain links TRBV5-1 with TRBJ2-5; TRBD1 matches at 8 bases. This CDR3 has 15 amino acids. With 3 bases clipped from V and 5 bases from J, the junction kept 9 bases outside the gene matches. CDR1 is SGHRS, CDR2 YFSETQ, per germline.

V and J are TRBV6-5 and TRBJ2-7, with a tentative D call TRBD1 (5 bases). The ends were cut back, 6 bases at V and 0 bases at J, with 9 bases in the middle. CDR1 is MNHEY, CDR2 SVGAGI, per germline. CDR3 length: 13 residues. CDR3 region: CASRRQSSYEQYF. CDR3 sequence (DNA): TGTGCCAGCAGGCGACAGAGCTCCTACGAGCAGTACTTC.

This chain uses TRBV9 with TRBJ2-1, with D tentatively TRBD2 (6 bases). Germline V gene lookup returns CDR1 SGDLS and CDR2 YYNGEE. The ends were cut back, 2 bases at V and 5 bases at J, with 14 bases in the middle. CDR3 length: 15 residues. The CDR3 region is CASSVTRDWHNEQFF. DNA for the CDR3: TGTGCCAGCAGCGTCACCCGGGACTGGCACAATGAGCAGTTCTTC.

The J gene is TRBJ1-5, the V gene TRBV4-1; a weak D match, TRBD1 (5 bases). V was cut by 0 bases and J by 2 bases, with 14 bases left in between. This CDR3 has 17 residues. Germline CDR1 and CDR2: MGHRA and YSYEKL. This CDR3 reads CASSQDPQGSGNQPQHF. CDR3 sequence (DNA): TGCGCCAGCAGCCAAGATCCCCAGGGTTCTGGCAATCAGCCCCAGCATTTT.

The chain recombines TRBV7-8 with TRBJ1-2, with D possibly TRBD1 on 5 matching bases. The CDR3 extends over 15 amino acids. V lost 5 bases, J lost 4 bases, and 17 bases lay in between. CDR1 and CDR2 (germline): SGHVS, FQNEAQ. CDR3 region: CASSPPLRGLYGYTF. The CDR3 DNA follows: TGTGCCAGCAGCCCCCCACTGCGGGGACTCTATGGCTACACCTTC.